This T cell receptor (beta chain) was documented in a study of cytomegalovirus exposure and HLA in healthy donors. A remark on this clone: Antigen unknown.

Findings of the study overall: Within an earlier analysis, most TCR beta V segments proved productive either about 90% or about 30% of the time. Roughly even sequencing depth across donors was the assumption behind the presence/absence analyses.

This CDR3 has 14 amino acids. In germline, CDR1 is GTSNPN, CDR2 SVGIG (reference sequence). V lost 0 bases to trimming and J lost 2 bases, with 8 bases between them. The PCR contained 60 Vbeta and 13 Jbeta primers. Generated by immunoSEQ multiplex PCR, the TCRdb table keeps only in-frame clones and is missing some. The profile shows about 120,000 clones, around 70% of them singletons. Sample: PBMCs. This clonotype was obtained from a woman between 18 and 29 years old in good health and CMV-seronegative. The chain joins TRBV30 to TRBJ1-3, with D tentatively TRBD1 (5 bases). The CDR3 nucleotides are TGTGCCTGGAGTGTGGGGGGAACTGGAAACACCATATATTTT. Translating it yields CAWSVGGTGNTIYF.